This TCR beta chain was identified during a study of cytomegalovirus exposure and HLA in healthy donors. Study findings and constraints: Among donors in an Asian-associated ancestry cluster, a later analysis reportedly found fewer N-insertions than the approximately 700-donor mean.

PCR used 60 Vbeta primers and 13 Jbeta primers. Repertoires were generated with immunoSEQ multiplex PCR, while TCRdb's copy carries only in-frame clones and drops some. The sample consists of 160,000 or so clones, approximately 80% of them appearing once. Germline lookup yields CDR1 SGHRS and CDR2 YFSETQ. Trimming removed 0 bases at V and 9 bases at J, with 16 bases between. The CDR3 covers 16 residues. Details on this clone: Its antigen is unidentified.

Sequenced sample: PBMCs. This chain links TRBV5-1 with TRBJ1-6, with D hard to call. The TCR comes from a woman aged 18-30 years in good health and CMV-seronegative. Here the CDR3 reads CASSLGIGGEISPLHF. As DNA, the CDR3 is TGCGCCAGCAGCTTGGGTATCGGCGGCGAGATTTCACCCCTCCACTTT.